The present T cell receptor beta chain was sequenced within a study of blood T cell repertoires in COVID-19. As handled by the study authors: Reference gene primer amplification gave estimated nucleated cell counts. Only in-frame clones appear in the TCRdb table, and some are missing; sequencing was by immunoSEQ multiplex PCR. For V, J and clone size, that table is used; D and trimming come from the DNA. The profile shows over 150,000 clones, around 90% of them singletons. This clone appeared a single time. Germline values: CDR1 SNHLY, CDR2 FYNNEI. This CDR3 is built from 14 residues. V lost 7 bases to trimming and J lost 3 bases; unmatched junction nucleotides: 7.

Sequencing input: peripheral blood. The receptor was isolated from a woman between 55 and 75 years old who had recovered from COVID-19. The V call is TRBV2, the J call TRBJ1-2; 8 nucleotides line up with TRBD1. CDR3 DNA: TGTGCCAGCACCAGGACAGGGTCTCACTATGGCTACACCTTC. Translated: CASTRTGSHYGYTF.